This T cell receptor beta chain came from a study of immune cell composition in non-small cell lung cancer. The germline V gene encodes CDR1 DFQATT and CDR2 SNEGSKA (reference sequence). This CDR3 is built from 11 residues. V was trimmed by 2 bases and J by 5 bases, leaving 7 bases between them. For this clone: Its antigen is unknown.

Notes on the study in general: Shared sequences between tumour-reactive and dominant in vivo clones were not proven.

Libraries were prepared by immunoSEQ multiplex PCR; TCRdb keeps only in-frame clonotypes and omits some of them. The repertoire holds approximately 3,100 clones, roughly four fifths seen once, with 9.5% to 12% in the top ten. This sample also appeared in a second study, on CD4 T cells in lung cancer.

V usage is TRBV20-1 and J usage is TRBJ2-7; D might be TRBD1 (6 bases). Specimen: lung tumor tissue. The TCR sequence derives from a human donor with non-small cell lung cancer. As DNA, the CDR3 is TGCAGTGCTAGACAGGGGAACGAGCAGTACTTC. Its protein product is CSARQGNEQYF.